This T cell receptor (beta chain) is from a study of regulatory T cells in long-lasting Graves disease. This clonotype was seen ten or more times. Its antigen is unknown. V was pared by 2 bases and J by 6 bases, with 6 bases of the junction left unmatched. The CDR3 spans 15 residues. Germline loops: CDR1 SNHLY, CDR2 FYNNEI. Points from the study as a whole: Persistent cases favored TRBV28, TRBJ1-2 and TRBJ2-5.

Time point: persistent/refractory GD, antithyroid drugs over 5 years with positive TRAb. Generation of the TCR library employed RNA extracted from PBMCs. Researchers made TCR beta libraries by using iRepertoire HTBI primers and running Arm-PCR on CDR3 regions. MiXCR, run by TCRdb on the multiplex PCR reads, gives a single entry per CDR3 protein. Of roughly 450,000 distinct CDR3 sequences detected, around 21% appear once; the ten largest clones hold about 8.3%. The rearrangement joins TRBV2 to TRBJ2-2; 7 nucleotides agree with TRBD2. The sequencing here drew on peripheral blood mononuclear cells (PBMCs), taken when the disease was refractory, from a patient treated with antithyroid drugs. The sequence derives from a female donor with Graves disease. CDR3 sequence (DNA): TGTGCCAGCAGTGAACGGGCGGGGAGGGCCGGGGAGCTGTTTTTT. Translated, it gives CASSERAGRAGELFF.